This T cell receptor beta chain was obtained from a study of cytomegalovirus exposure and HLA in healthy donors. PCR amplification relied on 60 Vbeta primers (plus 13 Jbeta primers). Measured with immunoSEQ multiplex PCR; TCRdb has only the in-frame clones, and not every one. In the table there are 95,000 to 150,000 clones, roughly 83% of which are singletons. Study findings and constraints: Reportedly, diagnosis of cytomegalovirus status by the classifier showed high specificity and sensitivity.

Turning to this clone: Its antigen is as yet unknown.

The ends lost 0 bases at V and 5 bases at J; junction bases unmatched: 7. Germline V gene sequence: CDR1 SGHTS, CDR2 YDEGEE. This CDR3 comprises 16 residues. The chain is built from TRBV5-8 and TRBJ2-3; TRBD2 matches at 9 bases. This sequence was found in a man aged 18 to 29 in good health and CMV-seropositive. The sequencing input was PBMCs. CDR3 in amino acids: CASSLGAGGPRDTQYF. CDR3 nucleotides: TGTGCCAGCAGCTTGGGGGCGGGGGGGCCGAGAGATACGCAGTATTTT. The full variable domain, its missing parts supplied by reference TRBV5-8 and TRBJ2-3, is EAGVTQSPTHLIKTRGQQATLRCSPISGHTSVYWYQQALGLGLQFLLWYDEGEERNRGNFPPRFSGRQFPNYSSELNVNALELEDSALYLCASSLGAGGPRDTQYFGPGTRLTVL.